This TCR beta chain was recovered during a study of blood T cell repertoires in COVID-19. As for the study in general: From the United States, Italy and Spain came samples of acute and convalescent COVID-19. T cells, B-cell-depleted T cells, or PBMCs supplied cDNA or gDNA.

Seattle's cohort entered during active infection and was followed longitudinally. Methods used by the authors: Amplification with reference gene primers provided the estimates of nucleated cell counts. TCRdb's table, derived via immunoSEQ multiplex PCR, lists solely in-frame clones and lacks some. V, J and clone size are those of that table, while D and trimming were read from the DNA. The table lists approximately 250,000 clones, 88% of them singletons. The CDR3 consists of 13 residues. Germline V gene sequence: CDR1 SGHTA, CDR2 FQGNSA. Trimming stripped 5 bases from V and 4 bases from J, with 11 bases between.

The TCR comes from a woman in her 70s with COVID-19, enrolled during active disease. The material sequenced was peripheral blood. The V call is TRBV7-2, the J call TRBJ1-1; no reliable D call. The CDR3 is CASSPRLSTEAFF. The CDR3 bases are TGTGCCAGCAGCCCTCGCCTGAGCACTGAAGCTTTCTTT. Filled out from reference TRBV7-2 and TRBJ1-1, the complete variable domain reads GAGVSQSPSNKVTEKGKDVELRCDPISGHTALYWYRQSLGQGLEFLIYFQGNSAPDKSGLPSDRFSAERTGGSVSTLTIQRTQQEDSAVYLCASSPRLSTEAFFGQGTRLTVV.